What follows are 20 T cell receptor beta chains derived from one specimen sequenced in a study of T-cell reconstitution after alpha-beta-depleted transplantation in children. Unique molecular identifiers were used to barcode this TCRbeta library. TCRdb itself ran the PCR reads through MiXCR, one entry per CDR3 protein. This sample has approximately 500,000 distinct CDR3 sequences, with approximately 10% found just once. The sequenced sample was PBMCs, obtained before TCRalphabeta/CD19-depleted stem cell transplant. The receptors come from a child younger than 10 with inherited bone marrow failure, due to receive a stem cell transplant.

This clonotype was found once. A much larger clone differs by one base, so this may be a read error. V is TRBV20-1 and J is TRBJ2-1; 9 bases match TRBD2. This CDR3 has 15 residues. From germline, CDR1 is DFQATT and CDR2 SNEGSKA (reference sequence). This CDR3 reads CSAPEFSGGNNAQFF. The CDR3, as DNA: TGCAGTGCTCCTGAATTCAGCGGGGGGAACAATGCGCAGTTCTTC.

Only a few counts were recorded for this clonotype. The chain combines TRBV5-1 with TRBJ2-5; D uncertain. Between the trimmed V and J ends, which lost 5 bases and 1 base, there was a span of 12 bases. The CDR3 extends over 14 amino acids. Germline assignment: CDR1 SGHRS and CDR2 YFSETQ. CDR3 loop: CASRPDFSQETQYF. The DNA of the CDR3 is TGCGCCAGCAGGCCAGATTTCTCCCAAGAGACCCAGTACTTC.

Ten or more counts support this clonotype. The V gene is TRBV29-1, the J gene TRBJ2-1; 14 bases fit TRBD2. J was trimmed by 4 bases and V by 2 bases; bases with no gene match: 7. Germline assignment: CDR1 SQVTM and CDR2 ANQGSEA. This CDR3 is 17 amino acids long. CDR3 coding DNA: TGCAGCGTTGAATGGGGACTAGCGGGAGTATGGTACAATGAGCAGTTCTTC. It codes for CSVEWGLAGVWYNEQFF.

The V call is TRBV19, the J call TRBJ2-4, with TRBD2 as a possible D gene (6 bases). Germline V CDR1 and CDR2: LNHDA, SQIVND (reference sequence). The length of the CDR3 is 13 residues. Trimming removed 7 bases from V and 6 bases from J, with 13 bases in between. The CDR3 sequence is CASTSSAVNIQYF. The CDR3 nucleotides read TGTGCCAGTACCTCTAGCGCAGTAAACATTCAGTACTTC.

The table lists this clonotype with many counts. V usage is TRBV12-3 or TRBV12-4 and J usage is TRBJ2-5; D may be TRBD2 (5 bases). CDR3 length: 14 amino acids. V lost 5 bases and J 0 bases, leaving 10 bases between the germline ends. The CDR3 here is CASSPGNYQETQYF. CDR3 DNA sequence: TGTGCCAGCAGTCCGGGGAACTACCAAGAGACCCAGTACTTC.

This clonotype was recorded at least ten times. Here the CDR3 reads CASSDPWTSGRSEQYF. In DNA, the CDR3 is TGTGCCAGCAGTGACCCCTGGACTAGCGGGAGGAGCGAGCAGTACTTC. The V and J genes are TRBV6-1 and TRBJ2-7, with TRBD2 matching over 14 bases. The ends lost 3 bases at V and 6 bases at J; junction bases unmatched: 7. The germline CDR1 and CDR2 sequences are MNHNS and SASEGT. The CDR3 spans 16 residues.

This clonotype was detected many times. The gene calls are TRBV11-2 and TRBJ1-1; D ambiguous. This CDR3 spans 14 amino acids. Germline V lookup: CDR1 SGHAT, CDR2 FQNNGV. Trimming stripped 3 bases from V and 0 bases from J, with 8 bases between. CDR3 nucleotides: TGTGCCAGCAGCTTTACAGCTATGAACACTGAAGCTTTCTTT. It specifies CASSFTAMNTEAFF.

This clonotype came up many times. The CDR3 here is CASSLANPGELFF. CDR3 DNA sequence: TGTGCCAGCAGCTTAGCGAATCCCGGGGAGCTGTTTTTT. The V and J genes are TRBV7-2 and TRBJ2-2; D is ambiguous. The CDR3 length is 13 residues. V was cut by 0 bases and J by 6 bases, with 5 bases left in between. The germline CDR1 and CDR2 sequences are SGHTA and FQGNSA.

The chain links TRBV14 to TRBJ2-3; D may be TRBD1 (5 bases). The CDR3 covers 14 residues. Trimming took 5 bases from V and 2 from J, leaving 11 bases between them. Germline-derived CDR1 and CDR2 are SGHDN and FVKESK. The CDR3 protein is CASSLTVVTDTQYF. CDR3 DNA: TGTGCCAGCAGCTTGACAGTAGTCACAGATACGCAGTATTTT.

The chain employs TRBV25-1 and TRBJ2-7, with D unresolved. The V gene's germline CDR1 is MGHDK and CDR2 SYGVNS. The CDR3 has 13 amino acids. Trimming stripped 7 bases from V and 1 base from J, with 11 bases between. Here the CDR3 reads CASTSQLSYEQYF. For the CDR3, the DNA is TGTGCCAGCACGAGTCAGCTATCCTACGAGCAGTACTTC.

This clonotype was recorded many times. CDR3 region: CATSDRADPRYGYTF. Written as DNA, the CDR3 is TGTGCCACCAGCGACCGGGCGGATCCTAGATATGGCTACACCTTC. The rearrangement links TRBV15 to TRBJ1-2; no clear D gene. This CDR3 region has 15 residues. V was cut by 5 bases and J by 5 bases, with 18 bases left in between. Germline V lookup: CDR1 LNHNV, CDR2 YYDKDF (reference sequence).

This clonotype was observed at least ten times. The chain couples TRBV27 to TRBJ2-2, with 10 bases lining up with TRBD2. Germline values: CDR1 MNHEY, CDR2 SMNVEV (reference sequence). This CDR3 has 15 residues. The ends lost 5 bases at V and 3 bases at J; junction bases unmatched: 3. The CDR3 nucleotides read TGTGCCAGCAGTCCTAGCGGGAGTGACACCGGGGAGCTGTTTTTT. It encodes CASSPSGSDTGELFF.

The CDR3 here is CASSYSGGEVPYEQYF. The CDR3 nucleotides are TGTGCCAGCAGTTACTCCGGGGGAGAGGTCCCCTACGAGCAGTACTTC. The chain joins TRBV6-5 to TRBJ2-7; perhaps TRBD2 as D (6 bases). The CDR3 is made up of 16 amino acids. Germline assignment: CDR1 MNHEY and CDR2 SVGAGI. Trimming pared 0 bases from V and 2 bases from J, leaving 14 bases between.

This clonotype occurred many times. This chain connects TRBV28 to TRBJ2-3, with no clear D. The CDR3 is 15 residues long. Trimming stripped 3 bases from V and 2 bases from J, with 12 bases between. The germline V gene has CDR1 MDHEN and CDR2 SYDVKM. Written as DNA, the CDR3 is TGTGCCAGCAGTTTGGCCTTTATGAACACAGATACGCAGTATTTT. This codes for CASSLAFMNTDTQYF. The full variable domain, in which reference TRBV28 and TRBJ2-3 provide the parts outside the CDR3, is DVKVTQSSRYLVKRTGEKVFLECVQDMDHENMFWYRQDPGLGLRLIYFSYDVKMKEKGDIPEGYSVSREKKERFSLILESASTNQTSMYLCASSLAFMNTDTQYFGPGTRLTVL.

As for this clonotype: A read error may account for a junction end that differs from germline. CDR3 bases: TGTGCCAGCAGCTCGGACTGGAACTCCCACGAGCAGTACTTC. This encodes CASSSDWNSHEQYF. V gene TRBV7-2 combines with J gene TRBJ2-7, with D maybe TRBD2 (5 bases). The germline V gene has CDR1 SGHTA and CDR2 FQGNSA. The CDR3 extends over 14 amino acids.

This clonotype was detected ten times or more. The CDR3 DNA follows: TGCGCCAGCAGGAAGGTATGGGCAGGTAGCACAGATACGCAGTATTTT. This gives the protein CASRKVWAGSTDTQYF. The V and J genes are TRBV10-2 and TRBJ2-3; D uncertain. The CDR3 runs to 16 residues. Trimming took 6 bases from V and 0 from J, leaving 16 bases between them. The V gene's germline CDR1 is WSHSY and CDR2 SAAADI.

This clonotype was recorded at least ten times. This sequence joins TRBV29-1 and TRBJ1-1, with a possible D match to TRBD1 (5 bases). The CDR3 loop spans 12 amino acids. V lost 7 bases and J lost 5, with 14 bases in between. CDR1 is SQVTM, CDR2 ANQGSEA, per germline. In DNA form, the CDR3 reads TGCAGCGGGAAGGGGATGGGGACTGAAGCTTTCTTT. It is translated as CSGKGMGTEAFF.

Details on this clonotype: A read error is possible here, since a much larger clone lies one base away. This chain links TRBV20-1 with TRBJ2-4, with 7 bases that match TRBD1. The CDR3 runs 14 residues. CDR1 and CDR2 from the germline V gene are DFQATT and SNEGSKA (reference sequence). The CDR3 DNA reads TGCAGTGCTTTCGACAGGGAAGCCAAAGACATTCAGTACTTC. Protein sequence: CSAFDREAKDIQYF.

This clonotype showed up many times. CDR3 DNA: TGTGCCAGCAGTTACGGGGCAGGCACAGATACGCAGTATTTT. This encodes CASSYGAGTDTQYF. This chain joins TRBV6-5 and TRBJ2-3, with D maybe TRBD1 (5 bases). Germline V gene data show CDR1 as MNHEY and CDR2 as SVGAGI. Trimming cost V 2 bases and J 1 base, with 7 bases left between them. There are 14 residues in the CDR3.

Here the CDR3 DNA reads TGTGCCAGCAGTTTAGGCTTGATCGGCTCCTACAATGAGCAGTTCTTC. Encoded protein: CASSLGLIGSYNEQFF. This chain links TRBV28 with TRBJ2-1; no definite D call. V lost 2 bases and J 0 bases, leaving 11 bases between the germline ends. Per germline, CDR1 MDHEN and CDR2 SYDVKM. This CDR3 has 16 residues.